Listed below are T cell receptor beta chains from one sample, sequenced in a study of control samples from healthy donors and cancer patients. Libraries were prepared by immunoSEQ multiplex PCR; TCRdb keeps only in-frame clonotypes and omits some of them. The sample lists 150,000 to 200,000 clones, roughly 92% seen once, with approximately 1.4% in the top ten. The sequencing sample was made of blood. The origin of the receptors is a man younger than 45 in good health. Each CDR3 is given with its conserved first and last residue.

v_call: TRBV6-1
cdr3_aa: CASSERGWRQTSTDTQYF

v_call: TRBV14
cdr3_aa: CASSRDRGLLSRAFF

v_call: TRBV3-1/TRBV3-2
cdr3_aa: CASSHAGAGGYTF

v_call: TRBV25-1
cdr3_aa: CASSVDGANVLTF

v_call: TRBV7-6
cdr3_aa: CASSPYRGNSYEQYF

v_call: TRBV10-2
cdr3_aa: CASSESGGLGYGYTF

v_call: TRBV27
cdr3_aa: CASMGRGTDTQYF

v_call: TRBV12-3/TRBV12-4
cdr3_aa: CASSYESYNEQFF

v_call: TRBV7-5
cdr3_aa: CARSFNEQFF

v_call: TRBV21-1
cdr3_aa: CASSKIGQGGEKLFF

v_call: TRBV2
cdr3_aa: CASSDRGTGNTEAFF

v_call: TRBV27
cdr3_aa: CASSLGISYEQYF

v_call: TRBV18
cdr3_aa: CASAQTVWDEAFF

v_call: TRBV5-4
cdr3_aa: CASSPTGRSSGANVLTF

v_call: TRBV19
cdr3_aa: CATNTGNTEAFF

v_call: TRBV7-6
cdr3_aa: CASSPLRRLDEQYF

v_call: TRBV7-9
cdr3_aa: CASSDVPAYGYTF

v_call: TRBV30
cdr3_aa: CAWSPRGGTEAFF

v_call: TRBV5-1
cdr3_aa: CASSFGGQNTEAFF

v_call: TRBV9
cdr3_aa: CASSAGTGSSYNEQFF

v_call: TRBV3-1/TRBV3-2
cdr3_aa: CASSFWTGVAGNTIYF

v_call: TRBV10-3
cdr3_aa: CAISGGQGLSNQPQHF

v_call: TRBV11-2
cdr3_aa: CASSLSGDTEAFF

v_call: TRBV6-6
cdr3_aa: CASSPSGTGGRANVLTF

v_call: TRBV28
cdr3_aa: CASSFRRRVRQPQHF

v_call: TRBV6-6
cdr3_aa: CASSWQGNEKLFF

v_call: TRBV28
cdr3_aa: CATRAANYGYTF

v_call: TRBV7-9
cdr3_aa: CASSRRSYEQYF

v_call: TRBV6-2/TRBV6-3
cdr3_aa: CASSRRGAGELFF

v_call: TRBV5-5
cdr3_aa: CASSLGAGASYEQYF

v_call: TRBV6-1
cdr3_aa: CASSAQDRGRLYNSPLHF

v_call: TRBV19
cdr3_aa: CASTYGTGGDSPLHF

v_call: TRBV2
cdr3_aa: CASRRGRTEAFF